Shown below are 25 T cell receptor beta chains from a single sample sequenced in a study of OX40 agonist ivuxolimab in advanced cancers. Sequencing was performed with immunoSEQ multiplex PCR; in TCRdb, only in-frame clones are kept and a portion is missing. This table has tens of thousands of clones, roughly nine tenths appearing once. The material was CD4+ or CD8+ T cells sorted from blood, obtained in a trial of the OX40 agonist ivuxolimab. These receptors came from an adult with an advanced solid tumor such as melanoma, head and neck, liver or kidney cancer.

For this clone: At one end, the junction sequence differs from germline, possibly due to a read error. The chain links TRBV28 to TRBJ2-7; D remains unclear. Per the germline V gene, CDR1 is MDHEN and CDR2 is SYDVKM. CDR3 length: 13 amino acids. The CDR3 nucleotides are TGTGCCAGCATCGCCCCAGACCGGCCCCAGCAGCACTTC. Its protein product is CASIAPDRPQQHF.

The chain employs TRBV5-1 and TRBJ2-1; 12 nucleotides align to TRBD2. The ends lost 2 bases at V and 6 bases at J; junction bases unmatched: 3. The CDR3 consists of 15 residues. Germline CDR1 SGHRS, CDR2 YFSETQ. DNA for the CDR3: TGCGCCAGCAGCTTACGACTAGCGGGAGTCAATGAGCAGTTCTTC. It encodes CASSLRLAGVNEQFF.

The chain employs TRBV11-2 and TRBJ2-1; TRBD2 agrees at 10 bases. Germline lookup yields CDR1 SGHAT and CDR2 FQNNGV. V was clipped by 1 base and J by 5 bases; unmatched bases: 2. The CDR3 runs to 15 residues. The CDR3: CASSLGTSGNNEQFF. The CDR3 DNA reads TGTGCCAGCAGCTTAGGGACTAGCGGCAACAATGAGCAGTTCTTC.

This chain links TRBV28 with TRBJ1-6; D remains unclear. Germline lookup yields CDR1 MDHEN and CDR2 SYDVKM. The CDR3 contains 17 residues. V was clipped by 6 bases and J by 3 bases, with 18 bases between them. The CDR3 reads CASSPGSRGLYNSPLHF. CDR3 bases: TGTGCCAGCAGCCCCGGGTCCCGTGGCCTCTATAATTCACCCCTCCACTTT.

V gene TRBV19 combines with J gene TRBJ1-2; D is possibly TRBD1 (5 bases). Per germline, CDR1 LNHDA and CDR2 SQIVND (reference sequence). V was trimmed by 8 bases and J by 5 bases, leaving 15 bases between them. The CDR3 runs to 13 residues. The CDR3 DNA sequence: TGTGCCAGTCGACAGTCCTCCCGATATGGCTACACCTTC. This sequence encodes CASRQSSRYGYTF.

This chain uses TRBV9 with TRBJ2-3; 10 bases align to TRBD2. The CDR3 runs 17 residues. V lost 3 bases to trimming and J lost 2 bases; unmatched junction nucleotides: 9. Germline V gene sequence: CDR1 SGDLS, CDR2 YYNGEE. The CDR3 DNA sequence: TGTGCCAGCAGCGGGTCGACTAGCGGGCTGCCCACAGATACGCAGTATTTT. Translated, it gives CASSGSTSGLPTDTQYF.

In this sample, this clone turned up many times. The J gene is TRBJ2-7, the V gene TRBV6-6, with D unresolved. The V and J ends lost 5 bases and 0 bases respectively, with 2 bases between them. Germline loops: CDR1 MNHNY, CDR2 SVGAGI (reference sequence). The CDR3 is made up of 11 amino acids. CDR3 coding DNA: TGTGCCAGCAGTATCTCCTACGAGCAGTACTTC. As protein: CASSISYEQYF.

This CDR3 reads CASSPTGVSGYTF. Written as DNA, the CDR3 is TGTGCCAGCTCACCGACAGGGGTCTCTGGCTACACCTTC. J is TRBJ1-2 and V is TRBV18; 8 bases map to TRBD1. J was trimmed by 7 bases and V by 3 bases; bases with no gene match: 4. Germline CDR1 reads KGHSH; CDR2 reads LQKENI. This CDR3 contains 13 residues.

The chain joins TRBV7-2 to TRBJ1-2, with no clear D. The V and J ends lost 0 bases and 0 bases respectively, with 20 bases between them. This CDR3 spans 19 amino acids. Germline V CDR1 and CDR2: SGHTA, FQGNSA. The CDR3 loop reads CASSLAFGAVRDTNYGYTF. CDR3 bases: TGTGCCAGCAGCTTAGCGTTTGGTGCGGTTCGAGATACTAACTATGGCTACACCTTC.

The chain carries TRBV7-2 and TRBJ1-5; unclear D gene. The CDR3 runs 13 residues. Trimming removed 1 base at V and 0 bases at J, with 1 base between. Looked up from germline, CDR1 is SGHTA and CDR2 is FQGNSA. The DNA for the CDR3 is TGTGCCAGCAGCTTAGTTAGCAATCAGCCCCAGCATTTT. Encoded protein: CASSLVSNQPQHF.

The chain carries TRBV6-6 and TRBJ2-7; the D is unclear. The CDR3 has 15 residues. Germline V lookup: CDR1 MNHNY, CDR2 SVGAGI (reference sequence). V shed 0 bases and J shed 2 bases, with 11 bases lying between them. This CDR3 reads CASSYSNLGTYEQYF. CDR3 in DNA: TGTGCCAGCAGTTACTCGAATCTGGGTACCTACGAGCAGTACTTC.

The V call is TRBV30, the J call TRBJ1-6; D uncertain. Germline V gene lookup returns CDR1 GTSNPN and CDR2 SVGIG (reference sequence). V was clipped by 4 bases and J by 7 bases, with 5 bases between them. This CDR3 has 11 residues. This CDR3 is CAWMENSPLHF. In DNA, the CDR3 is TGTGCCTGGATGGAAAATTCACCCCTCCACTTT.

V and J are TRBV19 and TRBJ1-5; 9 positions match TRBD1. CDR1 is LNHDA and CDR2 is SQIVND in the germline V gene (reference sequence). This CDR3 has 16 residues. With 3 bases clipped from V and 5 bases from J, the junction kept 8 bases outside the gene matches. CDR3 sequence: CASSMPEQGAYQPQHF. The CDR3 DNA reads TGTGCCAGTAGTATGCCCGAACAGGGGGCTTATCAGCCCCAGCATTTT.

The chain carries TRBV29-1 and TRBJ2-3; D is ambiguous. Germline CDR1 reads SQVTM; CDR2 reads ANQGSEA. V lost 0 bases and J lost 4, with 14 bases in between. The CDR3 runs to 15 residues. CDR3 in DNA: TGCAGCGTTGAAGATCGGCCCTCTTGGGCAGATACGCAGTATTTT. Translating it yields CSVEDRPSWADTQYF.

This rearrangement joins TRBV6-5 to TRBJ1-4, with D maybe TRBD1 (6 bases). Germline values: CDR1 MNHEY, CDR2 SVGAGI. V shed 7 bases and J shed 5 bases, with 11 bases lying between them. This CDR3 region has 13 residues. The chain's CDR3 is CASTGHKNEKLFF. CDR3 coding DNA: TGTGCCAGCACGGGACATAAAAATGAAAAACTGTTTTTT.

The rearrangement links TRBV5-1 to TRBJ2-7, with D perhaps being TRBD1 or TRBD2 (5 bases each). Germline lookup yields CDR1 SGHRS and CDR2 YFSETQ. The CDR3 loop spans 15 amino acids. The ends were cut back, 0 bases at V and 3 bases at J, with 13 bases in the middle. CDR3 bases: TGCGCCAGCAGCTTGGCCCCAGGGACCAACTACGAGCAGTACTTC. It yields the protein CASSLAPGTNYEQYF. The variable domain in full, with the rest retrieved from reference TRBV5-1 and TRBJ2-7, is KAGVTQTPRYLIKTRGQQVTLSCSPISGHRSVSWYQQTPGQGLQFLFEYFSETQRNKGNFPGRFSGRQFSNSRSEMNVSTLELGDSALYLCASSLAPGTNYEQYFGPGTRLTVT.

The V and J genes are TRBV18 and TRBJ1-4, with a tentative D call TRBD1 (6 bases). The CDR3 is made up of 17 amino acids. V was trimmed by 0 bases and J by 0 bases, leaving 11 bases between them. Germline values: CDR1 KGHSH, CDR2 LQKENI. In DNA, the CDR3 is TGTGCCAGCTCACCACCGCGGGACACCTCAACTAATGAAAAACTGTTTTTT. Its protein product is CASSPPRDTSTNEKLFF.

The gene calls are TRBV6-5 and TRBJ1-1; tentatively, D is TRBD1 (5 bases). CDR1 is MNHEY, CDR2 SVGAGI, per germline. V shed 1 base and J shed 5 bases, with 8 bases lying between them. CDR3 size: 13 residues. In nucleotides, the CDR3 is TGTGCCAGCAGTTACTTCAGGGATACTGAAGCTTTCTTT. This sequence encodes CASSYFRDTEAFF.

The genes are TRBV30 and TRBJ1-4, with D perhaps matching TRBD1 (5 bases). This CDR3 spans 15 amino acids. Germline lookup yields CDR1 GTSNPN and CDR2 SVGIG (reference sequence). V dropped 0 bases and J dropped 7 bases, with 15 bases sitting between them. CDR3 in DNA: TGTGCCTGGAGTGTACTAAGGGGCAAAGGTGAAAAACTGTTTTTT. Encoded protein: CAWSVLRGKGEKLFF.

This chain connects TRBV18 to TRBJ2-1; 9 positions agree with TRBD1. Germline V lookup: CDR1 KGHSH, CDR2 LQKENI. This CDR3 spans 14 amino acids. V shed 8 bases, J shed 5 bases, and the junction held 7 bases outside the gene matches. In DNA, the CDR3 is TGTGCCAGCAACTCCGGGACAGGGAACAATGAGCAGTTCTTC. It specifies CASNSGTGNNEQFF.

The chain uses TRBV4-2 and TRBJ2-7; either TRBD1 or TRBD2 may supply D (5 bases each). The germline CDR1 and CDR2 sequences are LGHNA and YNFKEQ. The CDR3 totals 15 residues. V lost 5 bases and J lost 6, with 20 bases in between. CDR3 residues: CASSGGAVDYREQYF. CDR3 in DNA: TGTGCCAGCAGCGGGGGAGCCGTCGACTATCGCGAGCAGTACTTC.

The chain uses TRBV5-4 and TRBJ2-4; D is ambiguous. The CDR3 has 14 amino acids. V was trimmed by 4 bases and J by 3 bases, leaving 11 bases between them. Germline CDR1 is SGHNT and CDR2 is YYREEE (reference sequence). The chain's CDR3 is CASSPEIGKNIQYF. CDR3 nucleotide sequence: TGTGCCAGCAGCCCGGAGATCGGCAAAAACATTCAGTACTTC.

This rearrangement joins TRBV29-1 to TRBJ2-3; D is perhaps TRBD1 or TRBD2 (6 bases each). Germline CDR1 is SQVTM and CDR2 is ANQGSEA. This CDR3 has 13 residues. Trimming removed 7 bases at V and 6 bases at J, with 17 bases between. The CDR3, as DNA: TGCAGCGCCGGGGGCCAGGCCTCCGATACGCAGTATTTT. Translating gives CSAGGQASDTQYF.

The V and J genes are TRBV5-1 and TRBJ2-1, with a possible D match to TRBD1 (6 bases). V was clipped by 2 bases and J by 8 bases, with 17 bases between them. The CDR3 sequence is 15 residues long. CDR1 and CDR2 (germline): SGHRS, YFSETQ. The chain's CDR3 is CASSFGLSTGDEQFF. In DNA, the CDR3 is TGCGCCAGCAGCTTTGGGCTTTCGACAGGCGATGAGCAGTTCTTC.

This sequence joins TRBV11-2 and TRBJ2-1, with TRBD2 matching 9 bases. The CDR3 is 16 residues long. Trimming cost V 1 base and J 6 bases; bases outside gene matches: 7. Germline V gene data show CDR1 as SGHAT and CDR2 as FQNNGV. The CDR3 protein is CASSLVAGGRGNEQFF. The DNA of the CDR3 is TGTGCCAGCAGCTTAGTGGCGGGGGGGCGTGGCAATGAGCAGTTCTTC.